Below, 5 T cell receptor beta chains from the same sample are listed, as sequenced in a study of Tregs in tolerant kidney transplant recipients. Here immunoSEQ multiplex PCR was the method, and the copy in TCRdb shows in-frame clones only, minus some. The data contain roughly 120,000 clones, roughly 92% of them singletons. Sequencing used CD4+ T cells from blood. Source of these receptors: a human donor in good health.

Points on this clone: This CDR3 is also generated by other DNA sequences in the sample. V and J are TRBV11-2 and TRBJ2-7; 8 positions agree with TRBD1. The CDR3 is 13 residues long. V was clipped by 8 bases and J by 3 bases; unmatched bases: 6. Germline values: CDR1 SGHAT, CDR2 FQNNGV. CDR3: CASSLDRDYEQYF. The CDR3 nucleotides read TGTGCCAGCTCCTTGGACAGGGACTACGAGCAGTACTTC.

This chain links TRBV14 with TRBJ2-1; no firm D call. Deletions cut 5 bases from V and 7 bases from J, with 9 bases between. The germline V gene has CDR1 SGHDN and CDR2 FVKESK. CDR3 length: 12 residues. The CDR3 here is CASSYFGNEQFF. CDR3 coding DNA: TGTGCCAGCAGCTATTTCGGGAATGAGCAGTTCTTC.

V is TRBV19 and J is TRBJ2-7; D ambiguous. This CDR3 has 13 residues. Germline CDR1 is LNHDA and CDR2 is SQIVND (reference sequence). Trimming left V 2 bases short and J 4 bases short, with 9 bases between. The CDR3 DNA follows: TGTGCCAGTAGTATAAGAGCAAGATACGAGCAGTACTTC. It translates to CASSIRARYEQYF. Variable domain in full (rest from reference TRBV19 and TRBJ2-7): DGGITQSPKYLFRKEGQNVTLSCEQNLNHDAMYWYRQDPGQGLRLIYYSQIVNDFQKGDIAEGYSVSREKKESFPLTVTSAQKNPTAFYLCASSIRARYEQYFGPGTRLTVT.

This chain joins TRBV19 and TRBJ1-1; D is possibly TRBD1 (5 bases). CDR1 LNHDA and CDR2 SQIVND come from the germline V gene (reference sequence). V lost 7 bases and J 0 bases, leaving 15 bases between the germline ends. The CDR3 spans 15 residues. The DNA of the CDR3 is TGTGCCAGTACCCTGGACAAAGCATTGAACACTGAAGCTTTCTTT. Its protein is CASTLDKALNTEAFF.

The rearrangement uses TRBV16 and TRBJ1-4, with D perhaps matching TRBD1 (6 bases). Germline-derived CDR1 and CDR2 are KGHSY and FQNENV. V shed 0 bases and J shed 7 bases, with 15 bases lying between them. CDR3 size: 16 residues. CDR3 protein: CASSQSGRGSSEKLFF. The CDR3 nucleotides are TGTGCCAGCAGCCAATCGGGAAGGGGGAGTTCTGAAAAACTGTTTTTT. The whole variable domain, remainder taken from reference TRBV16 and TRBJ1-4, is GEEVAQTPKHLVRGEGQKAKLYCAPIKGHSYVFWYQQVLKNEFKFLISFQNENVFDETGMPKERFSAKCLPNSPCSLEIQATKLEDSAVYFCASSQSGRGSSEKLFFGSGTQLSVL.